Listed below are T cell receptor beta chains from one sample, sequenced in a study of cytomegalovirus exposure and HLA in healthy donors. Measured with immunoSEQ multiplex PCR; TCRdb has only the in-frame clones, and not every one. The sample consists of fewer than 200,000 clones, 8.5% to 10% of them appearing once. Sequencing was carried out using PBMCs. All receptors come from a woman aged 25 to 39 in good health and CMV-seropositive. CDR3s include the opening cysteine and the closing phenylalanine or tryptophan. D genes are given only for firm matches. Only some rows state a clone size, as once, few, many or a class for expanded clones.

v_call: TRBV4-1; clone_size: few; j_call: TRBJ2-1; d_call: TRBD2; cdr3_aa: CASSHPPAGAQFF; cdr3_nt: TGCGCCAGCAGCCATCCTCCCGCGGGAGCCCAGTTCTTC
v_call: TRBV19; clone_size: -; j_call: TRBJ2-3; d_call: -; cdr3_aa: CASSLGLITDTQYF; cdr3_nt: TGTGCCAGTAGTCTCGGACTTATCACAGATACGCAGTATTTT
v_call: TRBV2; clone_size: -; j_call: TRBJ2-2; d_call: -; cdr3_aa: CASSDGGGLNTGELFF; cdr3_nt: TGTGCCAGCAGTGATGGAGGAGGCCTGAACACCGGGGAGCTGTTTTTT
v_call: TRBV7-8; clone_size: few; j_call: TRBJ1-2; d_call: -; cdr3_aa: CASSLNGGGNYGYTF; cdr3_nt: TGTGCCAGCAGCTTAAACGGGGGAGGTAACTATGGCTACACCTTC
v_call: TRBV18; clone_size: -; j_call: TRBJ1-4; d_call: -; cdr3_aa: CASSPSDTVREKLFF; cdr3_nt: TGTGCCAGCTCACCATCGGACACCGTAAGGGAAAAACTGTTTTTT
v_call: TRBV2; clone_size: -; j_call: TRBJ1-5; d_call: -; cdr3_aa: CASSEDRGGAGQPQHF; cdr3_nt: TGTGCCAGCAGTGAAGATAGGGGGGGCGCAGGGCAGCCCCAGCATTTT
v_call: TRBV5-4; clone_size: few; j_call: TRBJ2-1; d_call: -; cdr3_aa: CASSKPGSRGEQFF; cdr3_nt: TGTGCCAGCAGTAAACCGGGGTCCCGCGGTGAGCAGTTCTTC
v_call: TRBV6-6; clone_size: -; j_call: TRBJ1-5; d_call: TRBD1; cdr3_aa: CASRPYPTGPPRPQHF; cdr3_nt: TGTGCCAGCAGACCATACCCGACAGGGCCCCCGAGGCCCCAGCATTTT
v_call: TRBV7-2; clone_size: -; j_call: TRBJ2-1; d_call: -; cdr3_aa: CASSLVWGDNEQFF; cdr3_nt: TGTGCCAGCAGCTTAGTTTGGGGAGACAATGAGCAGTTCTTC
v_call: TRBV2; clone_size: -; j_call: TRBJ2-1; d_call: TRBD2; cdr3_aa: CASSEGTSGYNEQFF; cdr3_nt: TGTGCCAGCAGTGAGGGGACTAGCGGATACAATGAGCAGTTCTTC
v_call: TRBV10-1; clone_size: -; j_call: TRBJ2-3; d_call: TRBD1; cdr3_aa: CASSEGQVSSTDTQYF; cdr3_nt: TGCGCCAGCAGTGAGGGACAGGTATCCTCCACAGATACGCAGTATTTT
v_call: TRBV6-1; clone_size: few; j_call: TRBJ1-2; d_call: -; cdr3_aa: CASSSGTHYGYTF; cdr3_nt: TGTGCCAGCAGTTCCGGGACACACTATGGCTACACCTTC
v_call: TRBV7-9; clone_size: few; j_call: TRBJ2-7; d_call: TRBD1; cdr3_aa: CASSPGGQGGTYEQYF; cdr3_nt: TGTGCCAGCAGCCCGGGGGGACAGGGGGGGACCTACGAGCAGTACTTC
v_call: TRBV5-1; clone_size: -; j_call: TRBJ2-3; d_call: -; cdr3_aa: CASSLRGGEATDTQYF; cdr3_nt: TGCGCCAGCAGCTTGCGAGGGGGGGAGGCCACAGATACGCAGTATTTT
v_call: TRBV4-2; clone_size: -; j_call: TRBJ2-7; d_call: -; cdr3_aa: CASSQEGPFPREQYF; cdr3_nt: TGTGCCAGCAGCCAAGAGGGGCCCTTTCCCCGGGAGCAGTACTTC
v_call: TRBV9; clone_size: -; j_call: TRBJ2-7; d_call: -; cdr3_aa: CASSPDIGYEQYF; cdr3_nt: TGTGCCAGCAGCCCCGACATTGGTTACGAGCAGTACTTC
v_call: TRBV19; clone_size: few; j_call: TRBJ2-7; d_call: TRBD1; cdr3_aa: CASSSHPRDRVYEQYF; cdr3_nt: TGTGCCAGTAGTAGCCACCCCCGGGACAGGGTCTACGAGCAGTACTTC
v_call: TRBV2; clone_size: few; j_call: TRBJ2-2; d_call: TRBD2; cdr3_aa: CASTRGGGELFF; cdr3_nt: TGTGCCAGTACGCGGGGGGGCGGCGAGCTGTTTTTT
v_call: TRBV11-2; clone_size: few; j_call: TRBJ2-5; d_call: -; cdr3_aa: CASSLDPRTQYF; cdr3_nt: TGTGCCAGCAGCTTAGATCCCAGGACCCAGTACTTC
v_call: TRBV30; clone_size: few; j_call: TRBJ2-5; d_call: TRBD1; cdr3_aa: CAATPGTGHRTRYF; cdr3_nt: TGTGCTGCCACCCCCGGGACAGGGCATCGGACCCGGTACTTC
v_call: TRBV30; clone_size: few; j_call: TRBJ1-1; d_call: -; cdr3_aa: CAWSVMSALRGNPFF; cdr3_nt: TGTGCCTGGAGTGTTATGTCAGCCTTAAGGGGAAACCCTTTCTTT
v_call: TRBV6-4; clone_size: few; j_call: TRBJ2-1; d_call: -; cdr3_aa: CASSVSHTTGNEQFF; cdr3_nt: TGTGCCAGCAGTGTCTCACATACCACGGGAAATGAGCAGTTCTTC
v_call: TRBV6-5; clone_size: many; j_call: TRBJ2-1; d_call: TRBD1; cdr3_aa: CASSSWTGDNEQFF; cdr3_nt: TGTGCCAGCAGCTCTTGGACAGGGGACAATGAGCAGTTCTTC
v_call: TRBV10-3; clone_size: -; j_call: TRBJ2-7; d_call: -; cdr3_aa: CAISDPDSYEQYF; cdr3_nt: TGTGCCATCAGTGACCCAGACAGCTACGAGCAGTACTTC
v_call: TRBV7-9; clone_size: -; j_call: TRBJ1-5; d_call: -; cdr3_aa: CASTNSGGLNQPQHF; cdr3_nt: TGTGCCAGCACTAACTCCGGGGGGCTTAATCAGCCCCAGCATTTT
v_call: TRBV11-3; clone_size: -; j_call: TRBJ2-7; d_call: -; cdr3_aa: CASSSGGSGAYEQYF; cdr3_nt: TGTGCCAGCAGCTCAGGGGGGTCCGGCGCCTACGAGCAGTACTTC
v_call: TRBV25-1; clone_size: few; j_call: TRBJ2-5; d_call: -; cdr3_aa: CASSERNRETQYF; cdr3_nt: TGTGCCAGCAGTGAAAGAAATCGGGAGACCCAGTACTTC
v_call: TRBV19; clone_size: few; j_call: TRBJ1-5; d_call: TRBD1; cdr3_aa: CASRRQGLQPQHF; cdr3_nt: TGTGCCAGTAGACGACAGGGGTTGCAGCCCCAGCATTTT
v_call: TRBV2; clone_size: few; j_call: TRBJ2-3; d_call: TRBD2; cdr3_aa: CAGSQTSGSSWPPTDTQYF; cdr3_nt: TGTGCCGGTTCCCAGACTAGCGGGAGCAGTTGGCCCCCCACAGATACGCAGTATTTT
v_call: TRBV7-6; clone_size: -; j_call: TRBJ2-2; d_call: -; cdr3_aa: CASSVRPSVTGELFF; cdr3_nt: TGTGCCAGCAGCGTCAGACCTAGCGTCACCGGGGAGCTGTTTTTT
v_call: TRBV5-6; clone_size: few; j_call: TRBJ1-5; d_call: -; cdr3_aa: CASSPRQVRSNQPQHF; cdr3_nt: TGTGCCAGCAGCCCCAGACAGGTCCGTAGCAATCAGCCCCAGCATTTT
v_call: TRBV18; clone_size: -; j_call: TRBJ2-6; d_call: -; cdr3_aa: CAGSGANPGANVLTF; cdr3_nt: TGTGCCGGAAGTGGGGCGAATCCTGGGGCCAACGTCCTGACTTTC
v_call: TRBV5-1; clone_size: -; j_call: TRBJ2-1; d_call: TRBD2; cdr3_aa: CASSLPTSGRSSYNEQFF; cdr3_nt: TGCGCCAGCAGCTTGCCCACTAGCGGGAGGAGCTCCTACAATGAGCAGTTCTTC
v_call: TRBV30; clone_size: -; j_call: TRBJ1-2; d_call: TRBD1; cdr3_aa: CAWRAAGQVYGYTF; cdr3_nt: TGTGCCTGGAGGGCCGCGGGACAGGTCTATGGCTACACCTTC
v_call: TRBV2; clone_size: few; j_call: TRBJ2-5; d_call: TRBD1; cdr3_aa: CASSEAPGGVRETQYF; cdr3_nt: TGTGCCAGCAGTGAAGCGCCAGGGGGCGTAAGGGAGACCCAGTACTTC
v_call: TRBV7-9; clone_size: few; j_call: TRBJ1-4; d_call: TRBD1; cdr3_aa: CASSSDRALEKLFF; cdr3_nt: TGTGCCAGCAGCTCGGACAGGGCCCTTGAAAAACTGTTTTTT
v_call: TRBV10-3; clone_size: -; j_call: TRBJ1-4; d_call: TRBD1; cdr3_aa: CAISPRGTDNEKLFF; cdr3_nt: TGTGCCATCAGCCCTAGGGGGACAGACAATGAAAAACTGTTTTTT
v_call: TRBV2; clone_size: -; j_call: TRBJ1-2; d_call: TRBD1; cdr3_aa: CASSRTTGSVGYTF; cdr3_nt: TGTGCCAGCAGCCGCACGACAGGGTCAGTGGGCTACACCTTC
v_call: TRBV7-9; clone_size: few; j_call: TRBJ1-1; d_call: -; cdr3_aa: CASRADRGDTEAFF; cdr3_nt: TGTGCCAGCAGGGCCGATCGGGGGGACACTGAAGCTTTCTTT
v_call: TRBV11-2; clone_size: -; j_call: TRBJ2-3; d_call: TRBD2; cdr3_aa: CASSLAISSGQGTQYF; cdr3_nt: TGTGCCAGCAGCTTAGCCATCAGTAGCGGGCAAGGTACGCAGTATTTT
v_call: TRBV5-4; clone_size: few; j_call: TRBJ2-1; d_call: TRBD2; cdr3_aa: CASSLAGGNNEQFF; cdr3_nt: TGTGCCAGCAGCTTAGCGGGAGGAAACAATGAGCAGTTCTTC
v_call: TRBV2; clone_size: -; j_call: TRBJ2-7; d_call: TRBD1; cdr3_aa: CATEATSVTTGAWEQYF; cdr3_nt: TGTGCCACCGAGGCGACCTCTGTCACTACAGGGGCGTGGGAGCAGTACTTC
v_call: TRBV7-2; clone_size: few; j_call: TRBJ2-3; d_call: -; cdr3_aa: CASSLRLVGVGTDTQYF; cdr3_nt: TGTGCCAGCAGCCTCAGGCTTGTGGGAGTAGGCACAGATACGCAGTATTTT
v_call: TRBV2; clone_size: -; j_call: TRBJ2-1; d_call: -; cdr3_aa: CASSTYYNEQFF; cdr3_nt: TGTGCCAGCTCGACATACTACAATGAGCAGTTCTTC
v_call: TRBV2; clone_size: -; j_call: TRBJ2-1; d_call: TRBD2; cdr3_aa: CASPGGTSGNYEQFF; cdr3_nt: TGTGCCAGCCCTGGGGGGACTAGCGGGAACTATGAGCAGTTCTTC
v_call: TRBV10-1; clone_size: few; j_call: TRBJ2-7; d_call: -; cdr3_aa: CASSARQDSYEQYF; cdr3_nt: TGCGCCAGCAGTGCTAGACAGGATTCCTACGAGCAGTACTTC
v_call: TRBV6-5; clone_size: -; j_call: TRBJ2-7; d_call: -; cdr3_aa: CASSYTLDSPYEQYF; cdr3_nt: TGTGCCAGCAGTTATACCCTGGACTCGCCCTACGAGCAGTACTTC
v_call: TRBV19; clone_size: -; j_call: TRBJ2-1; d_call: TRBD2; cdr3_aa: CASSDRLAGKQFF; cdr3_nt: TGTGCCAGTAGCGACCGCCTAGCGGGCAAGCAGTTCTTC
v_call: TRBV4-1; clone_size: few; j_call: TRBJ2-7; d_call: TRBD1; cdr3_aa: CASSQETGIAYEQYF; cdr3_nt: TGCGCCAGCAGCCAAGAGACAGGGATTGCCTACGAGCAGTACTTC
v_call: TRBV5-1; clone_size: -; j_call: TRBJ2-7; d_call: TRBD2; cdr3_aa: CASSQGQAGVFEQYF; cdr3_nt: TGCGCCAGCAGTCAGGGACAAGCGGGAGTATTTGAGCAGTACTTC
v_call: TRBV4-1; clone_size: -; j_call: TRBJ1-5; d_call: -; cdr3_aa: CASSQVLGQPQHF; cdr3_nt: TGCGCCAGCAGCCAGGTACTAGGGCAGCCCCAGCATTTT
v_call: TRBV4-2; clone_size: few; j_call: TRBJ2-7; d_call: TRBD2; cdr3_aa: CASSQSRGDYSYEQYF; cdr3_nt: TGTGCCAGCAGCCAATCCCGGGGGGACTACTCCTACGAGCAGTACTTC
v_call: TRBV14; clone_size: -; j_call: TRBJ2-5; d_call: -; cdr3_aa: CASSQALAFQETQYF; cdr3_nt: TGTGCCAGCAGCCAAGCACTCGCCTTTCAAGAGACCCAGTACTTC
v_call: TRBV5-4; clone_size: -; j_call: TRBJ1-4; d_call: TRBD1; cdr3_aa: CASSLRQGGEKLFF; cdr3_nt: TGTGCCAGCAGCTTGCGACAGGGTGGTGAAAAACTGTTTTTT
v_call: TRBV18; clone_size: -; j_call: TRBJ1-1; d_call: -; cdr3_aa: CASSLGAGDTEAFF; cdr3_nt: TGTGCCAGCTCACTGGGAGCGGGGGACACTGAAGCTTTCTTT
v_call: TRBV7-3; clone_size: -; j_call: TRBJ2-5; d_call: -; cdr3_aa: CASSSGLQETQYF; cdr3_nt: TGTGCCAGCAGTTCGGGACTGCAAGAGACCCAGTACTTC
v_call: TRBV2; clone_size: few; j_call: TRBJ2-1; d_call: TRBD1; cdr3_aa: CASRFRDSSNEQFF; cdr3_nt: TGTGCCAGCAGGTTCCGGGACAGTTCCAATGAGCAGTTCTTC
v_call: TRBV4-2; clone_size: few; j_call: TRBJ1-4; d_call: -; cdr3_aa: CASSLQSPTNEKLFF; cdr3_nt: TGTGCCAGCAGCCTTCAGTCCCCAACTAATGAAAAACTGTTTTTT
v_call: TRBV11-2; clone_size: few; j_call: TRBJ1-1; d_call: TRBD1; cdr3_aa: CASSSRTGGTTEAFF; cdr3_nt: TGTGCCAGCAGCTCCCGGACAGGGGGCACCACTGAAGCTTTCTTT
v_call: TRBV5-1; clone_size: -; j_call: TRBJ1-4; d_call: -; cdr3_aa: CASSPHGVEGEKLFF; cdr3_nt: TGCGCCAGCAGCCCGCACGGGGTCGAAGGGGAAAAACTGTTTTTT